The present T cell receptor beta chain was sequenced within a study of T cell repertoires in cytomegalovirus infection. Study-wide background: Recently identified HLA-C-restricted CMV epitopes and well-studied HLA-B-restricted CMV epitopes were used by the study. Public TCR beta signatures marked donors with CMV infection and the matching HLA. Study outcomes and limitations: Across the ex vivo response, the dominant clonotypes were HLA-C-restricted CMV-specific TCR beta clonotypes.

As regards this clonotype: As yet, its antigen is unknown.

MiXCR, applied by TCRdb to the reads, yields one record per CDR3 protein. The repertoire includes around 710,000 distinct CDR3 sequences, about 29% of them detected once, and under 15% sits in the top ten. V dropped 6 bases and J dropped 5 bases, with 11 bases sitting between them. CDR1 and CDR2 (germline): SGHTA, FQGNSA. This CDR3 comprises 13 residues. The chain couples TRBV7-2 to TRBJ2-1, with D perhaps assigned TRBD1 or TRBD2 (5 bases each). The receptor comes from a human donor in good health (CMV status not recorded). Some clones in this sample may be carry-over from other donors' samples. Sequenced here: cultured CD8+ T cells from PBMCs, sampled from culture after CMV antigen stimulation. In DNA form, the CDR3 reads TGTGCCAGCAGGAACCGGGGCCACAATGAGCAGTTCTTC. Its translation is CASRNRGHNEQFF.